This T cell receptor beta chain comes out of a study of blood T cell repertoires in COVID-19. Overall study: Material from acute and convalescent COVID-19 was sourced from the United States, Italy and Spain. PBMCs, B-cell-depleted T cells, or T cells were the source of the cDNA or gDNA that made up the material.

TCRdb's table, derived via immunoSEQ multiplex PCR, lists solely in-frame clones and lacks some. The sample lists roughly 180,000 clones, about three quarters occurring once. In germline, CDR1 is MDHEN, CDR2 SYDVKM. The junction had 14 bases not matched to a gene; V was cut back by 5 bases and J by 5 bases. This CDR3 contains 17 residues. The clonotype was recovered from a woman of 80 years or more with COVID-19, enrolled during active disease. The rearrangement links TRBV28 to TRBJ2-2; TRBD1 aligns across 7 bases. The sequenced sample consisted of peripheral blood. In DNA, the CDR3 is TGTGCCAGCAGTCTACTTGCAGGGGGTCAGGGGACCGGGGAGCTGTTTTTT. Translation gives CASSLLAGGQGTGELFF.